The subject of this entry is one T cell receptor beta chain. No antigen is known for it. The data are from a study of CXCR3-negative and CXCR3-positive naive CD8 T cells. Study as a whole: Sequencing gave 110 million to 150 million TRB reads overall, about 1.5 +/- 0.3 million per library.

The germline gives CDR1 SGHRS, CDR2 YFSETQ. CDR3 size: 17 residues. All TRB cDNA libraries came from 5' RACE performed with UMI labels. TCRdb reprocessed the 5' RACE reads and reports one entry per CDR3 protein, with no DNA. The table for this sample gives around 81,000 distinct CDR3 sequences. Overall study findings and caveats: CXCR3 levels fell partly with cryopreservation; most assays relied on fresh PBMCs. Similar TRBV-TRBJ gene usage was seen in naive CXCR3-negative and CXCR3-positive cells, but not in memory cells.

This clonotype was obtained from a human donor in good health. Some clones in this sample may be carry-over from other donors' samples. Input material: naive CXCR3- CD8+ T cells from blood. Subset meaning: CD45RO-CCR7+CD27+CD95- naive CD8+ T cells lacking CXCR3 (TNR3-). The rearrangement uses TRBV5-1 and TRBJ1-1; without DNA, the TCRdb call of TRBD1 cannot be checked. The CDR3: CASSTGGLGVANTEAFF. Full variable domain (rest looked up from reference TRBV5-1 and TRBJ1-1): KAGVTQTPRYLIKTRGQQVTLSCSPISGHRSVSWYQQTPGQGLQFLFEYFSETQRNKGNFPGRFSGRQFSNSRSEMNVSTLELGDSALYLCASSTGGLGVANTEAFFGQGTRLTVV.